This T cell receptor beta chain came from a study of blood T cell repertoires in COVID-19. This clone was detected a few times. The CDR3 loop spans 13 amino acids. The V segment lost 8 bases and the J segment 4 bases; nucleotides outside the gene matches: 2. CDR1 is KGHDR and CDR2 is SFDVKD in the germline V gene. Repertoires were generated with immunoSEQ multiplex PCR, while TCRdb's copy carries only in-frame clones and drops some. The sample lists fewer than 300,000 clones, approximately 91% occurring once. The clonotype originates from a woman in her thirties or forties with acute COVID-19. The chain is built from TRBV24-1 and TRBJ2-2; 8 nucleotides match TRBD1. The sequencing sample was made of PBMCs or T cells enriched from blood (not recorded which). CDR3 sequence: CATTGQGTGELFF. As DNA, the CDR3 is TGTGCCACCACAGGACAGGGCACCGGGGAGCTGTTTTTT.